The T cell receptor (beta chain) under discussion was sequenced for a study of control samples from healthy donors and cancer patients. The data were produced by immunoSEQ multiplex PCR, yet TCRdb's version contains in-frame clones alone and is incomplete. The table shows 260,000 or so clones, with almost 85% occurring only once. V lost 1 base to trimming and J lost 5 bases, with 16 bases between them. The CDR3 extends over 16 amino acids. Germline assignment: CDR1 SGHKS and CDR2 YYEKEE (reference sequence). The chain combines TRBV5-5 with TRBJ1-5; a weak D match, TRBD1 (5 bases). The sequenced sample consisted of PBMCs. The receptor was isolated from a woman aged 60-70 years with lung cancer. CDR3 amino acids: CASSLYGGGSHQPQHF. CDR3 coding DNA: TGTGCCAGCAGCTTGTATGGTGGGGGGTCTCATCAGCCCCAGCATTTT.